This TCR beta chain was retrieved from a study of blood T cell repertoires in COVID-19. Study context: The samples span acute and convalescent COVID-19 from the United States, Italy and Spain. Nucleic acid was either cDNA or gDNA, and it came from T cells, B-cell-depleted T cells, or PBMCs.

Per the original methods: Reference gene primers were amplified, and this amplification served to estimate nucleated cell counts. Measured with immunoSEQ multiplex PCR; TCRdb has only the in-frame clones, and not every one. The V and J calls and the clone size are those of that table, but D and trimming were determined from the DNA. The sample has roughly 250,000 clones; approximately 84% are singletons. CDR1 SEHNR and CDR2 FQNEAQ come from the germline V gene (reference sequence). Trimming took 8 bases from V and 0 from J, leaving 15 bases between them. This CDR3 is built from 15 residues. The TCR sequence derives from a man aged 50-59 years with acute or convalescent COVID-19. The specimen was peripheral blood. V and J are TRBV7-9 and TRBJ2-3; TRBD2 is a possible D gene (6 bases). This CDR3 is CASGPLATSTDTQYF. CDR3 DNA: TGTGCCAGCGGGCCACTAGCAACTAGCACAGATACGCAGTATTTT. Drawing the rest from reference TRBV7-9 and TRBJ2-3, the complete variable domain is DTGVSQNPRHKITKRGQNVTFRCDPISEHNRLYWYRQTLGQGPEFLTYFQNEAQLEKSRLLSDRFSAERPKGSFSTLEIQRTEQGDSAMYLCASGPLATSTDTQYFGPGTRLTVL.